The clone carrying this T cell receptor beta chain showed up many times. The sample comes from a study of T cells in Graves' hyperthyroidism and ophthalmopathy. Germline values: CDR1 SGHTA, CDR2 FQGNSA. The germline V and J ends were trimmed by 1 base and 3 bases, with 9 bases remaining between them. CDR3 length: 15 amino acids. The TCR beta CDR3 regions underwent amplification using RNA transcripts as the source. RT-PCR in the first round (using the HTBI primer set) targeted the TCR CDR3. TCRdb reprocessed the multiplex PCR reads with MiXCR, giving one entry per CDR3 protein. Of 600,000 to 700,000 distinct CDR3 sequences listed, about 15% are singletons.

The sequence was obtained from a woman between 35 and 50 years old with Graves' ophthalmopathy. This chain uses TRBV7-2 with TRBJ2-2; no definite D call. The source material was blood. CDR3 sequence: CASSLVWGDTGELFF. CDR3 DNA sequence: TGTGCCAGCAGCTTAGTCTGGGGTGACACCGGGGAGCTGTTTTTT.